This T cell receptor beta chain was sequenced for a study of T cells in Graves' hyperthyroidism and ophthalmopathy. Amplification targeted TCR beta CDR3 regions from RNA transcripts. The study used the HTBI primer set for a first-round RT-PCR of the TCR CDR3. TCRdb fed the multiplex PCR reads into MiXCR, producing one record per CDR3 protein. The table lists roughly 280,000 distinct CDR3 sequences, over 20% of them singletons, with around 64% in the top ten. Findings of the study overall: The blood repertoire included most of the expanded thyroid clonotypes above 0.001.

The CDR3 covers 13 residues. J lost 4 bases, V lost 5 bases, and 3 bases had no gene match. Germline lookup yields CDR1 DFQATT and CDR2 SNEGSKA (reference sequence). This clonotype has just a few counts. What it binds is not known. The origin of this receptor is a man younger than 45 with Graves' ophthalmopathy. The specimen was blood. J is TRBJ2-1 and V is TRBV20-1, with 9 bases matching TRBD2. CDR3 coding DNA: TGCAGTGCTTTTAGCGGGAGATACAATGAGCAGTTCTTC. Its translation is CSAFSGRYNEQFF.